A selection of T cell receptor beta chains follows, all from one sample in a study of blood T cell repertoires in COVID-19. Generated by immunoSEQ multiplex PCR, the TCRdb table keeps only in-frame clones and is missing some. The repertoire holds about 71,000 clones, roughly 82% seen once, with 12% to 15% in the top ten. The material sequenced was peripheral blood. The receptors were gathered from a woman aged 80 or older with acute or convalescent COVID-19. The conserved cysteine and the conserved F or W are not part of the CDR3 here. D genes are given only for firm matches.

v_gene	d_gene	CDR3aa
TRBV5-4	TRBD2	ASSSVLREPREQY
TRBV2	NA	ASREQGVETQY
TRBV27	TRBD2	ASSWREWNEQF
TRBV29-1	NA	SVEPTGGNYGYT
TRBV4-3	TRBD1	ASSQMGGLGQGHEQY
TRBV15	NA	ATSRQHRTDTQY
TRBV2	NA	ASIQGTDTQY
TRBV5-1	NA	ASSLAGRVYNEQF
TRBV12-3/TRBV12-4	NA	ASRGLKIGQY
TRBV13	TRBD2	ASRGFRGVGSEQY
TRBV29-1	NA	STGQGQDYGYT
TRBV7-2	NA	ASSLNSAPEQY
TRBV27	NA	ASSFTGRDQETQY
TRBV11-3	TRBD1	ASSPKSGQAGDTQY
TRBV24-1	TRBD2	ATSEGRDRRVYHEQF
TRBV5-1	TRBD1	ASSLKGQVPRYGYT
TRBV10-3	NA	AIRSSYEQY
TRBV10-3	NA	AISGSNQETQY
TRBV6-1	TRBD1	ASSEPGTGDGYT
TRBV6-2/TRBV6-3	TRBD1	ASSYIKGAGQPQH
TRBV7-6	NA	ASSFITDTQY
TRBV19	TRBD1	ASSNDRGIHEQY
TRBV20-1	NA	SARFVNEQF
TRBV30	TRBD1	AWSAGTVNEKLF
TRBV9	NA	ASTTALAWATDTQY
TRBV7-8	TRBD2	ASSLGGGFEQY
TRBV3-1/TRBV3-2	NA	ASSQDAYNEQF
TRBV11-1	TRBD2	ASSRGLASPYEQY
TRBV6-2/TRBV6-3	TRBD1	ASSPETGVDNQPQH